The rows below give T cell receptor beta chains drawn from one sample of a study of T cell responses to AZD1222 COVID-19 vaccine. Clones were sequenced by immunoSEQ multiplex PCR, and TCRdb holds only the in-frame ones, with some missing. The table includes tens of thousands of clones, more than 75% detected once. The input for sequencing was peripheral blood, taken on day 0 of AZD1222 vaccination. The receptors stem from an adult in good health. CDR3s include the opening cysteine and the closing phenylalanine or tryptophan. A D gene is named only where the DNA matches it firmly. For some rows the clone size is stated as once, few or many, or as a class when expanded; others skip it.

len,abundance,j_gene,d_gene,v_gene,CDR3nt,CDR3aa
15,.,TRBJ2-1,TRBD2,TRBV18,TGTGCCAGCTCACCAGGTGCTAGCGGGAGGAATGAGCAGTTCTTC,CASSPGASGRNEQFF
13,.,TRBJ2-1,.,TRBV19,TGTGCCAGTAGAGAATTAAATGGGGATGAGCAGTTCTTC,CASRELNGDEQFF
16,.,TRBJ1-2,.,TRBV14,TGTGCCAGCAGCCAAGATACCATGTCGGCGAACTATGGCTACACCTTC,CASSQDTMSANYGYTF
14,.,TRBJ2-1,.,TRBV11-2,TGTGCCAGCAGCCCAACGACGGGAGTCAATGAGCAGTTCTTC,CASSPTTGVNEQFF
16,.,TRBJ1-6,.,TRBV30,TGTGCCTGGAGTCCAAACATCGCACCCTATAATTCACCCCTCCACTTT,CAWSPNIAPYNSPLHF
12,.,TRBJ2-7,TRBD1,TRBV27,TGTGCCAGCAGCAGGAACAGGGGGCAGGAGTACTTC,CASSRNRGQEYF
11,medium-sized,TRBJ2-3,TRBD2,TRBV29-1,TGCAGCGGCGGACCGGGACTAGCGGAGTATTTT,CSGGPGLAEYF
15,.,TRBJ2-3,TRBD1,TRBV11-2,TGTGCCAGCAGCTTAGCCGGGACAGGGGGGGATACGCAGTATTTT,CASSLAGTGGDTQYF
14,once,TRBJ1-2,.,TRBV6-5,TGTGCCAGCAGAAGTGGGCAGGGAGACTCGGGCTACACCTTC,CASRSGQGDSGYTF
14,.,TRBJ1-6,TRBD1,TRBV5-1,TGCGCCAGCAGCGCGACAGGGCCTGATTCACCCCTCCACTTT,CASSATGPDSPLHF
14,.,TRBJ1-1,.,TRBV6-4,TGTGCCAGCAGATCGGACGGATGGAACACTGAAGCTTTCTTT,CASRSDGWNTEAFF
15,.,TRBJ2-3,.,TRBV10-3,TGTGCCATCAAGGGTGAAGGGACTAGCACAGATACGCAGTATTTT,CAIKGEGTSTDTQYF
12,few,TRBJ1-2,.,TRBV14,TGTGCCACAAGGCGGGGCCGGCGGGGCTACACCTTC,CATRRGRRGYTF
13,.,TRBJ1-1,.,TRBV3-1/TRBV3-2,TGTGCCAGCAGCCAAGTAGGAAACACTGAAGCTTTCTTT,CASSQVGNTEAFF
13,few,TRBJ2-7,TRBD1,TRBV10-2,TGCGCCAGCAGTGGTGACAGGGGTTACGAGCAGTACTTC,CASSGDRGYEQYF
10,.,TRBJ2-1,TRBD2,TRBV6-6,TGTGCCAGCAACCGGGAGGGGTGGTTCTTC,CASNREGWFF
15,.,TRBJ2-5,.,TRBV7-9,TGTGCCAGCAGCTTAGGGCATGGGCCCCAAGAGACCCAGTACTTC,CASSLGHGPQETQYF
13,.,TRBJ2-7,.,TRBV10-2,TGCGCCAGCTCCGGGCCCCGTTTTGGCGAGCAGTACTTC,CASSGPRFGEQYF
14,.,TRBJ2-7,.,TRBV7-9,TGTGCCAGCAGCCCAAAAGCAGTCCGGGGGGAGCAGTACTTC,CASSPKAVRGEQYF
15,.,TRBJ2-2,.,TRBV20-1,TGCAGTGCTAGTCCGGGGGCAGGCAACACCGGGGAGCTGTTTTTT,CSASPGAGNTGELFF
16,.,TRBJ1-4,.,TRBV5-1,TGCGCCAGCAGCTTGGAGTGGGACGCTCGAGGCGAAAAACTGTTTTTT,CASSLEWDARGEKLFF
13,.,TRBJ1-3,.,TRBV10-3,TGTGCCATCAGTGAACATCTTGGAAACACCATATATTTT,CAISEHLGNTIYF
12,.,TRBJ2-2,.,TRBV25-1,TGTGCCAGCAGTGAGCTGAGTGGGGAGCTGTTTTTT,CASSELSGELFF
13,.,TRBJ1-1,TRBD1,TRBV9,TGTGCCAGCAGCGGACAGGGGACCACTGAAGCTTTCTTT,CASSGQGTTEAFF
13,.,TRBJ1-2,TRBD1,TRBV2,TGTGCCAGCAGTGAAGCGCCTAAGAGCCAGGGGGACTTC,CASSEAPKSQGDF
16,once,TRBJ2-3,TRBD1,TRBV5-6,TGTGCCAGCAGCGTAGCCGGGACAGGGGTCGCGGATACGCAGTATTTT,CASSVAGTGVADTQYF
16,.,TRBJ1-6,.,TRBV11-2,TGTGCCAGCAGCTTAACCCCGAGCTCCTATAATTCACCCCTCCACTTT,CASSLTPSSYNSPLHF
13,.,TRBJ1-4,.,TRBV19,TGTGCCAGTCGAGACAATCGGGAAGAAAAACTGTTTTTT,CASRDNREEKLFF
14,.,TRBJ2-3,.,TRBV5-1,TGCGCCAGCAGCTTGGCCCGAAGCACAGATACGCAGTATTTT,CASSLARSTDTQYF
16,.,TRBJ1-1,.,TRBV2,TGTGCCAGCAGTGCCACGAGGAGGGGCGGGAGCACTGAAGCTTTCTTT,CASSATRRGGSTEAFF
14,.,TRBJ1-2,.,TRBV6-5,TGTGCCAGCAGTTACTCCCAGAAATACTATGGCTACACCTTC,CASSYSQKYYGYTF
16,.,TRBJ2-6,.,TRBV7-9,TGTGCCAGCAGGGGACCCGAAAGGGCTGGGGCCAACGTCCTGACTTTC,CASRGPERAGANVLTF
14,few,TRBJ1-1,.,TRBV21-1,TGTGCCAGCAGCGTTCAGGGTTCTAACACTGAAGCTTTCTTT,CASSVQGSNTEAFF
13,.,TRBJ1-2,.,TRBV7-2,TGTGCCAGCGGAGAACAGCTTAACTATGGCTACACCTTC,CASGEQLNYGYTF
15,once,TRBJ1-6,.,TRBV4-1,TGCGCCAGCAGCCAACCAGGGGCTCTCGGTTCACCCCTCCACTTT,CASSQPGALGSPLHF
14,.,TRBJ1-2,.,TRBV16,TGTGCCAGCAGCCAATCGGGAGGCAACTATGGCTACACCTTC,CASSQSGGNYGYTF
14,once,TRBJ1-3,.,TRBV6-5,TGTGCCAGCAGTCCCATGAATAGTGGAAACACCATATATTTT,CASSPMNSGNTIYF
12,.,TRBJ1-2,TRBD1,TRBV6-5,TGTGCCAGCAGTTCAACAGGGGATGGCTACACCTTC,CASSSTGDGYTF
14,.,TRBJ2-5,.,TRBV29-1,TGCAGCGTTGTACCCTCGGCAGGGACGGAGACCCAGTACTTC,CSVVPSAGTETQYF
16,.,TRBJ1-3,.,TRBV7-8,TGTGCCAGCAGCGTACAGGGAGACTCTACGGGAAACACCATATATTTT,CASSVQGDSTGNTIYF
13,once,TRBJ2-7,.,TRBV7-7,TGTGCTAGCAGCCCGGGACGGAGCTACGAGCAGTACTTC,CASSPGRSYEQYF
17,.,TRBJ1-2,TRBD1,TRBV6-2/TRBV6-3,TGTGCCAGCAGCCCGGACAGGGGGTCGTCCATGATGTATGGCTACACCTTC,CASSPDRGSSMMYGYTF
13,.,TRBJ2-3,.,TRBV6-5,TGTGCCAGCAGTCCCGGGCCCTGGGATACGCAGTATTTT,CASSPGPWDTQYF
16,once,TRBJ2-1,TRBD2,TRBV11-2,TGTGCCAGCAGCCGTCGCCCAGCGGGAGACGACAATGAGCAGTTCTTC,CASSRRPAGDDNEQFF
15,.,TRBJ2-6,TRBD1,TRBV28,TGTGCCAGCAGTCACAGGGGCTCTGGGGCCAACGTCCTGACTTTC,CASSHRGSGANVLTF
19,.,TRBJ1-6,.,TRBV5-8,TGTGCCAGCAGCTTGGCCGAGACAGTCCTTCTCTCCTATAATTCACCCCTCCACTTT,CASSLAETVLLSYNSPLHF
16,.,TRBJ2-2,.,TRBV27,TGTGCCAGCAGTTCACGCTCCCCAGTCGGCACCGGGGAGCTGTTTTTT,CASSSRSPVGTGELFF
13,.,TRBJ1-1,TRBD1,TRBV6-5,TGTGCCAGCAGATCCAGGGGGAGCACTGAAGCTTTCTTT,CASRSRGSTEAFF
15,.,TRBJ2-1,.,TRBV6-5,TGTGCCAGCAGTTTAAGGGACCCGGAGGGCAATGAGCAGTTCTTC,CASSLRDPEGNEQFF
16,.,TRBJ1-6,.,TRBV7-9,TGTGCCAGCAGCCCAACAGGGAGCTCCTATAATTCACCCCTCCACTTT,CASSPTGSSYNSPLHF
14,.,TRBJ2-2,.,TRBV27,TGTGCCAGCAGTGGGGGCTCGAAACGCAGGGAGCTGTTTTTT,CASSGGSKRRELFF
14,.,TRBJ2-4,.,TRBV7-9,TGTGCCAGCAGCTTAAGCATTGTACGGAACATTCAGTACTTC,CASSLSIVRNIQYF
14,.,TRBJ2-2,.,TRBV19,TGTGCCAGTAGGATTCAGTCATCCACCGGGGAGCTGTTTTTT,CASRIQSSTGELFF
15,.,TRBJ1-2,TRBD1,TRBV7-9,TGTGCCAGCAGACAGGGACAGGGGGCTTTCTATGGCTACACCTTC,CASRQGQGAFYGYTF
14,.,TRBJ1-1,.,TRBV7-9,TGTGCCAGCAGCTTAGCGGACGCAGGAACTGAAGCTTTCTTT,CASSLADAGTEAFF
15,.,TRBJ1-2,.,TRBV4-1,TGCGCCAGCAGCCAAGATGCGGACGGACTCTATGGCTACACCTTC,CASSQDADGLYGYTF
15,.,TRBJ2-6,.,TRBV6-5,TGTGCCAGCAGTACGAGACGGTCTGGGGCCAACGTCCTGACTTTC,CASSTRRSGANVLTF
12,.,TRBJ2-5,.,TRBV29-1,TGCAGCGTTGGGCCAGGGGTAGAGACCCAGTACTTC,CSVGPGVETQYF
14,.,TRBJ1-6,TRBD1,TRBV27,TGTGCCAGCAGTTTTCGGGACAGCAATTCACCCCTCCACTTT,CASSFRDSNSPLHF
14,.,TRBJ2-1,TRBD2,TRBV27,TGTGCCAGCAGCTCGAGCGGGGGGGCTCCCGAGCAGTTCTTC,CASSSSGGAPEQFF